This T cell receptor beta chain was captured in a study of cytomegalovirus exposure and HLA in healthy donors. Study findings and constraints: In a later analysis, first-cohort TCR clusters were found to tend to co-occur in the roughly 120 validation repertoires. Researchers reported that a few CMV-associated chains were confirmed in vitro as CMV antigen-specific. The classifier was said to identify cytomegalovirus status with high specificity and sensitivity. The study designated fewer than 200 TCR beta chains cytomegalovirus-associated.

V was shortened by 0 bases and J by 3 bases, with 12 bases between the two germline ends. Germline V gene lookup returns CDR1 SGDLS and CDR2 YYNGEE. The CDR3 has 15 amino acids. To note about this clone: Its antigen remains unknown.

Generated by immunoSEQ multiplex PCR, the TCRdb table keeps only in-frame clones and is missing some. The repertoire consists of about 150,000 clones, with around 84% occurring once and the leading ten covering approximately 2.2%. The chain couples TRBV9 to TRBJ1-2; D may be TRBD1 (5 bases). The TCR was taken from a human donor in good health. Sequencing was done on a sample of PBMCs. This CDR3 reads CASSVDAGGYYGYTF. In DNA, the CDR3 is TGTGCCAGCAGCGTAGACGCGGGGGGTTACTATGGCTACACCTTC.